The rows below give T cell receptor beta chains drawn from one sample of a study of blood T cell repertoires in COVID-19. TCRdb's table, derived via immunoSEQ multiplex PCR, lists solely in-frame clones and lacks some. The table shows about 170,000 clones, with approximately 80% occurring only once. Source material: PBMCs or T cells enriched from blood (not recorded which). The receptors here all came from a man aged 45 to 65 who had recovered from COVID-19. The CDR3 runs from the conserved cysteine through the conserved F or W. D genes are given only for firm matches. A clone size is listed for some rows: how often the clone was seen (once, few, many), or a class if it is expanded.

d_call j_call clone_size v_call cdr3_nt cdr3_aa
- TRBJ2-3 - TRBV5-8 TGTGCCAGCAGCTGGCCGGGGACAACGGATACGCAGTATTTT CASSWPGTTDTQYF
- TRBJ1-5 few TRBV9 TGTGCCAGCAGCGCCGGGACACTATCCAATCAGCCCCAGCATTTT CASSAGTLSNQPQHF
TRBD1 TRBJ2-7 - TRBV7-9 TGTGCCAGCAGCATAGGACAGGGTATACACGAGCAGTACTTC CASSIGQGIHEQYF
- TRBJ1-5 - TRBV28 TGTGCCAGCAGTTTCCTTGGCTGGGGAGTCCCCAATCAGCCCCAGCATTTT CASSFLGWGVPNQPQHF
- TRBJ1-4 - TRBV28 TGTGCCAGCAGTTTATCCCCAGCAACTAATGAAAAACTGTTTTTT CASSLSPATNEKLFF
- TRBJ2-2 - TRBV7-3 TGTGCCAGCAGCTCTCAGGACACCGGGGAGCTGTTTTTT CASSSQDTGELFF
TRBD1 TRBJ2-3 - TRBV3-1/TRBV3-2 TGTGCCAGCAGCCAAGCCGGGACAGGGGGGACAGATACGCAGTATTTT CASSQAGTGGTDTQYF
- TRBJ2-1 few TRBV29-1 TGCAGCGTTGACGGACTCGACAATGAGCAGTTCTTC CSVDGLDNEQFF
- TRBJ1-3 - TRBV28 TGTGCCATCTCGAGGGGGGGACTGCGCTCTGGAAACACCATATATTTT CAISRGGLRSGNTIYF
- TRBJ2-7 - TRBV11-2 TGTGCCAGCAGCTTAGGACAGAGCTCCTACGAGCAGTACTTC CASSLGQSSYEQYF
- TRBJ1-1 once TRBV25-1 TGTGCCAGCGGGAGGGGTATGAACACTGAAGCTTTCTTT CASGRGMNTEAFF
TRBD1 TRBJ1-1 - TRBV27 TGTGCCAGCAGTCCCCAACAGGGGCTGAATACTTTCTTT CASSPQQGLNTFF
- TRBJ2-2 few TRBV7-9 TGTGCCAGCAGCTTATTTTTCCAGACCGGGGAGCTGTTTTTT CASSLFFQTGELFF
- TRBJ1-6 - TRBV19 TGTGCCAGTATGGTCGGACAGAGTAATTCACCCCTCCACTTT CASMVGQSNSPLHF
TRBD2 TRBJ2-3 - TRBV13 TGTGCCAGCACCACGGGACTAGCCGGCGATACGCAGTATTTT CASTTGLAGDTQYF
- TRBJ2-5 - TRBV5-1 TGCGCCAGCAGCTCAACAGGGGGGGTCAAAGAGACCCAGTACTTC CASSSTGGVKETQYF
TRBD2 TRBJ2-3 - TRBV3-1/TRBV3-2 TGTGCCAGCAGCCAAGCCCTAGCGGGGGCCACAGATACGCAGTATTTT CASSQALAGATDTQYF
TRBD1 TRBJ2-7 - TRBV7-2 TGTGCCAGCAGCTCAAGCAGACAGGGCTACGAGCAGTACTTC CASSSSRQGYEQYF
TRBD2 TRBJ2-3 - TRBV10-3 TGTGCCATCAGTGCTGCTAGCGGGGGCACAGATACGCAGTATTTT CAISAASGGTDTQYF
TRBD1 TRBJ2-5 - TRBV2 TGTGCCAGCAGTCAAAGACAGGGACAAGAGACCCAGTACTTC CASSQRQGQETQYF
- TRBJ1-3 - TRBV5-3 TGTGCCAGAAGCTTGGTAGGGAGAAGCCACTCTGGAAACACCATATATTTT CARSLVGRSHSGNTIYF
- TRBJ2-6 - TRBV4-2 TGTGCCAGCAGCCAAAATGCAATAGCGTCCGGGGCCAACGTCCTGACTTTC CASSQNAIASGANVLTF
- TRBJ1-6 - TRBV5-5 TGTGCCAGCAGCTTGACGGCAGGGAGGGCGAATTCACCCCTCCACTTT CASSLTAGRANSPLHF
TRBD1 TRBJ2-7 - TRBV29-1 TGCAGCGTCGGACAGGGCATCGAGCAGTACTTC CSVGQGIEQYF
TRBD1 TRBJ1-4 - TRBV11-2 TGTGCCATACGACAGGGGGGAAGTGAAAAACTGTTTTTT CAIRQGGSEKLFF
- TRBJ2-7 - TRBV2 TGTGCCAGCAACCCCCCGGGCAGGGTCCCCTACGAGCAGTACTTC CASNPPGRVPYEQYF
TRBD1 TRBJ1-3 - TRBV9 TGTGCCAGCAGCGTAGGGACAGGGGGTGGAAACACCATATATTTT CASSVGTGGGNTIYF
TRBD2 TRBJ2-7 - TRBV6-6 TGTGCCAGCAGTTACTCCGGCGGGGGGACCTACGAGCAGTACTTC CASSYSGGGTYEQYF
- TRBJ1-6 - TRBV28 TGTGCCAGCAGACCCATTGGACAGAAAAATTCACCCCTCCACTTT CASRPIGQKNSPLHF
- TRBJ2-5 - TRBV27 TGTGCCAGCAGTTCCTCCCACGGGGGAGAGACCCAGTACTTC CASSSSHGGETQYF
TRBD1 TRBJ1-4 - TRBV2 TGTGCCAGCAGTGCAGGGACAGATGAAAAACTGTTTTTT CASSAGTDEKLFF
- TRBJ1-5 - TRBV19 TGTGCCAGTTCCCCCGCCACCTATGTTAATCAGCCCCAGCATTTT CASSPATYVNQPQHF
TRBD1 TRBJ1-5 - TRBV19 TGTGCCAGCCAACGGGAGGGGACAGGGCGAGGGGGCAATCAGCCCCAGCATTTT CASQREGTGRGGNQPQHF
TRBD1 TRBJ1-3 - TRBV29-1 TGCAGCGCTGCCGGGACAGCCCTTGACTCTGGAAACACCATATATTTT CSAAGTALDSGNTIYF
- TRBJ2-5 - TRBV6-5 TGTGCCAGCAGTCAACAGAGTCCCAAAGAGACCCAGTACTTC CASSQQSPKETQYF
- TRBJ1-2 - TRBV19 TGTGCCAGTAGTGGAGGCGGATGGGAATATGGCTACACCTTC CASSGGGWEYGYTF
- TRBJ1-1 few TRBV6-4 TGTGCCAGCACCGAAGGCCCGTCCAGGGGGAACACTGAAGCTTTCTTT CASTEGPSRGNTEAFF
- TRBJ2-7 - TRBV13 TGTGCCAGCAGCTTAGGCTACTACGAGCAGTACTTC CASSLGYYEQYF
- TRBJ1-1 - TRBV18 TGTGCCAGCTCACCACAAAGGACAATGGGCACTGAAGCTTTCTTT CASSPQRTMGTEAFF
TRBD1 TRBJ2-5 once TRBV5-1 TGCGCCAGCAGGCCCGGGACAGGCCAAGAGACCCAGTACTTC CASRPGTGQETQYF
TRBD1 TRBJ2-2 few TRBV19 TGTGCCAGTAGTGTCACAGGGGGCGTCTCTATGTCCGGGGAGCTGTTTTTT CASSVTGGVSMSGELFF
- TRBJ1-1 few TRBV5-4 TGTGCCAGCAATTCCCGGGACAACTTGAACACTGAAGCTTTCTTT CASNSRDNLNTEAFF
TRBD2 TRBJ2-1 - TRBV9 TGTGCCAGCAGCGTAGTATCTAGCGGGGGCTACAATGAGCAGTTCTTC CASSVVSSGGYNEQFF
- TRBJ1-5 - TRBV4-1 TGCGCCAGCAGCCAAGAGGGAGGATTACTGAATCAGCCCCAGCATTTT CASSQEGGLLNQPQHF
TRBD2 TRBJ2-3 - TRBV6-4 TGTGCCAGCAACAGCGGGGTCGACAGCACAGATACGCAGTATTTT CASNSGVDSTDTQYF
TRBD1 TRBJ1-4 - TRBV7-9 TGTGCCAGCAGCTCTCAACAGGGGATGGAAGAAAAACTGTTTTTT CASSSQQGMEEKLFF
TRBD1 TRBJ1-2 - TRBV6-1 TGTGCCAGCAGTGAAAACAGGGGGCACTATGGCTACACCTTC CASSENRGHYGYTF
TRBD1 TRBJ1-6 - TRBV4-1 TGCGCCAGCAGCCAAGATGTTCCGGGACAGGGGTTAAATTCACCCCTCCACTTT CASSQDVPGQGLNSPLHF
TRBD1 TRBJ2-3 - TRBV27 TGTGCCAGCAGCCCGGACAGGCCCTTCACAGATACGCAGTATTTT CASSPDRPFTDTQYF
TRBD1 TRBJ2-7 - TRBV6-5 TGTGCCAGCAGCTCGGACAGGGCCTACGAGCAGTACTTC CASSSDRAYEQYF
- TRBJ2-3 - TRBV2 TGTGCCAGCAGTGATACAGGAATTATAGATACGCAGTATTTT CASSDTGIIDTQYF
- TRBJ2-1 - TRBV14 TGTGCCAGCAGCCAACCGGCCAGGGGTAACCCTTACAATGAGCAGTTCTTC CASSQPARGNPYNEQFF